This T cell receptor beta chain was documented in a study of blood T cell repertoires in COVID-19. Study overall: The United States, Italy and Spain provided the acute and convalescent COVID-19 samples.

Generated by immunoSEQ multiplex PCR, the TCRdb table keeps only in-frame clones and is missing some. The repertoire consists of approximately 200,000 clones, with 85% to 90% occurring once and the leading ten covering roughly 4.1%. V shed 2 bases and J 2 bases; nucleotides not matched to a gene: 9. The CDR3 contains 16 residues. The germline gives CDR1 SGHRS, CDR2 YFSETQ. The chain uses TRBV5-1 and TRBJ1-1, with TRBD1 matching 7 bases. The sequencing input was peripheral blood. The clonotype was recovered from a man between 45 and 60 years old with acute or convalescent COVID-19. The CDR3: CASSFRGGAGNTEAFF. Here the CDR3 DNA reads TGCGCCAGCAGCTTTCGAGGGGGCGCGGGAAACACTGAAGCTTTCTTT.